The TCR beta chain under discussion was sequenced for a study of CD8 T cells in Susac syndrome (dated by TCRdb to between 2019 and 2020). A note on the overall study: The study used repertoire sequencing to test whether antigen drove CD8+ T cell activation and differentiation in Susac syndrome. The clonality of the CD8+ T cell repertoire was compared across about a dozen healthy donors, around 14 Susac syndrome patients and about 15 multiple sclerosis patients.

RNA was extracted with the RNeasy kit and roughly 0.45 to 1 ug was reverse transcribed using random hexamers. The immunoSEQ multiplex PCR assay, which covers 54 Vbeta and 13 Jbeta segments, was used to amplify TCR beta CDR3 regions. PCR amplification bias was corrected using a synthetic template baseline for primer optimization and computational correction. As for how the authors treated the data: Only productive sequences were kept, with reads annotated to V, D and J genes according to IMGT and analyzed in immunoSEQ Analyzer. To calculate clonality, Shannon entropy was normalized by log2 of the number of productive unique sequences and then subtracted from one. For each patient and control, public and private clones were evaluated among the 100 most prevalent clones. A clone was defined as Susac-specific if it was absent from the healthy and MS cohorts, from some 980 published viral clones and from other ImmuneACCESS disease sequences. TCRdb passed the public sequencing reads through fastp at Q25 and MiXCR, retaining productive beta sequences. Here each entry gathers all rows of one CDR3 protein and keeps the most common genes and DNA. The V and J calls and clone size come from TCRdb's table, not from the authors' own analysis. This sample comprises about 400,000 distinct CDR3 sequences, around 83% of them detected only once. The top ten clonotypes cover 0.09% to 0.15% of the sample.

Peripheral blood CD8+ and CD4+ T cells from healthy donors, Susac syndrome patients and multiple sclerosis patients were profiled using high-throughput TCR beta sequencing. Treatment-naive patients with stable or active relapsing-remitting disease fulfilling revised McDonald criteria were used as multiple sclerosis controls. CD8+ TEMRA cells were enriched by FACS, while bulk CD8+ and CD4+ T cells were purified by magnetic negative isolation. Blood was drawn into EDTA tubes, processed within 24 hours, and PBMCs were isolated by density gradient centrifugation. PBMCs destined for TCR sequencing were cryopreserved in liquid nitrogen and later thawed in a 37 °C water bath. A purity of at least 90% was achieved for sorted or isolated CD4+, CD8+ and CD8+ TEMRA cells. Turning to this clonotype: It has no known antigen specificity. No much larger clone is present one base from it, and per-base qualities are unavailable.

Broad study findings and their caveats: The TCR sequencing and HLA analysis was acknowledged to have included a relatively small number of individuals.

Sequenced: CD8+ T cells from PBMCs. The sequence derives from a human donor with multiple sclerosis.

The nucleotide sequence reads as follows: TGTGCCAGCAGCGACCGGGACAGTAACACCGGGGAGCTGTTTTTT. Protein translation: CASSDRDSNTGELFF. The rearranged segments are TRBV5-4 and TRBJ2-2; 7 nucleotides in the junction match TRBD1. CDR1 SGHNT and CDR2 YYREEE are derived from the germline V gene (reference sequence). The germline V and J ends show losses of 4 bases and 2 bases respectively, and no gene match explains 5 bases of the junction. Measured from the cysteine to the phenylalanine, the CDR3 is 15 residues long. Only the CDR3 DNA stays, 45 bases, in frame from base 1.